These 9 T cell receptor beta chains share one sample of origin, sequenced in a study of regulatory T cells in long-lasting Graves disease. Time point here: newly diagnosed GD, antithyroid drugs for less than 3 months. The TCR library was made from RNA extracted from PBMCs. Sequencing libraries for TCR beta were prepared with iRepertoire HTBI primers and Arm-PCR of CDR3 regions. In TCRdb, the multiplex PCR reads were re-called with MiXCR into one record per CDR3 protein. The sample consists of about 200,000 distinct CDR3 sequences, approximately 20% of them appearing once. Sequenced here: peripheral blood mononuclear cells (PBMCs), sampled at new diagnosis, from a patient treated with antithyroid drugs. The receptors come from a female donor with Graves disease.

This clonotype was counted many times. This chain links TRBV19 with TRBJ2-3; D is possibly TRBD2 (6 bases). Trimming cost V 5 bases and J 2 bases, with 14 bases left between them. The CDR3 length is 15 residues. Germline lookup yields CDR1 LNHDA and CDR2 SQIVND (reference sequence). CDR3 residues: CASSAWREITDTQYF. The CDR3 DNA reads TGTGCCAGTAGTGCTTGGCGGGAAATCACAGATACGCAGTATTTT.

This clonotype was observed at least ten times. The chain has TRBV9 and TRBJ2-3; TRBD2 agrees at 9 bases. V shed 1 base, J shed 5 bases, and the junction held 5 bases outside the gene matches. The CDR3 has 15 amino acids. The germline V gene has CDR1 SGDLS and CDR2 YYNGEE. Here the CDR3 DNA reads TGTGCCAGCAGCGTACCTCTAGCGGGACTAGATACGCAGTATTTT. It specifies CASSVPLAGLDTQYF.

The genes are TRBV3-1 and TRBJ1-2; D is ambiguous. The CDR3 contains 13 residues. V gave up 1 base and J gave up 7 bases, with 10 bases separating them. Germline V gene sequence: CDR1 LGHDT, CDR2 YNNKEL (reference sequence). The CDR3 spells CASSQVIGSGYTF. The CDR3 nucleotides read TGTGCCAGCAGCCAAGTAATCGGGAGTGGCTACACCTTC.

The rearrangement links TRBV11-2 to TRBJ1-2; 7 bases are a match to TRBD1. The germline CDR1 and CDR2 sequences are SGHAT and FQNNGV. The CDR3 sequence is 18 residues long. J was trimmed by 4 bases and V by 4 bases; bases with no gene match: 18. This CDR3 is CASSSGGSLGGNGYGYTF. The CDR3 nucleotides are TGTGCCAGCAGCTCGGGCGGGTCACTAGGGGGCAACGGCTATGGCTACACCTTC.

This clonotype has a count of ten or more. CDR3 nucleotides: TGTGCCAGCAGTCCAGTTTATAGCAATCAGCCCCAGCATTTT. It codes for CASSPVYSNQPQHF. V is TRBV2 and J is TRBJ1-5, with D unclear. V lost 5 bases and J 0 bases, leaving 8 bases between the germline ends. CDR1 is SNHLY and CDR2 is FYNNEI in the germline V gene. The CDR3 is 14 amino acids. The variable domain in full, with the rest retrieved from reference TRBV2 and TRBJ1-5, is EPEVTQTPSHQVTQMGQEVILRCVPISNHLYFYWYRQILGQKVEFLVSFYNNEISEKSEIFDDQFSVERPDGSNFTLKIRSTKLEDSAMYFCASSPVYSNQPQHFGDGTRLSIL.

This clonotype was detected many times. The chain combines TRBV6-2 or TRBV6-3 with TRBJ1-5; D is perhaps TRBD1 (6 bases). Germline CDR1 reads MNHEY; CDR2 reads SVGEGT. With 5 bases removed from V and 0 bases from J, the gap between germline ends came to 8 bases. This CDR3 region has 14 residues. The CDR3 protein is CASSQQGSNQPQHF. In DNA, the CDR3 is TGTGCCAGCAGTCAACAGGGTAGCAATCAGCCCCAGCATTTT.

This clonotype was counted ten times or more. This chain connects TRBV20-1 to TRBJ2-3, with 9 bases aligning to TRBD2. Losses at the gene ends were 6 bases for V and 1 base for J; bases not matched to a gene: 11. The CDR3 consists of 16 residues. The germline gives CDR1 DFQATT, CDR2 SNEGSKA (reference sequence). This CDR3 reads CSARTIAGDRTDTQYF. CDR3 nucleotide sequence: TGCAGTGCCCGAACCATAGCGGGAGACCGCACAGATACGCAGTATTTT.

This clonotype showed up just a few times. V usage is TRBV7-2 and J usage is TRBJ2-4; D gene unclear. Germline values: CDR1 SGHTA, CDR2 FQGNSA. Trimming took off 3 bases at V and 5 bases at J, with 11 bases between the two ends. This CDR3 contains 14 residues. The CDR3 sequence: CASSLRPDQNIQYF. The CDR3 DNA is TGTGCCAGCAGCTTGCGCCCGGACCAAAACATTCAGTACTTC.

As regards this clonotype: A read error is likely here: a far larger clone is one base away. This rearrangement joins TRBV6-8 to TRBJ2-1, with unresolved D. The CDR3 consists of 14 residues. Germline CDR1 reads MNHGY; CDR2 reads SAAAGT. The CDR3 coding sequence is TGTGCCGGCAGTTCAGCCCAGTTTTACAATGAGCAGTTCTTC. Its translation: CAGSSAQFYNEQFF.